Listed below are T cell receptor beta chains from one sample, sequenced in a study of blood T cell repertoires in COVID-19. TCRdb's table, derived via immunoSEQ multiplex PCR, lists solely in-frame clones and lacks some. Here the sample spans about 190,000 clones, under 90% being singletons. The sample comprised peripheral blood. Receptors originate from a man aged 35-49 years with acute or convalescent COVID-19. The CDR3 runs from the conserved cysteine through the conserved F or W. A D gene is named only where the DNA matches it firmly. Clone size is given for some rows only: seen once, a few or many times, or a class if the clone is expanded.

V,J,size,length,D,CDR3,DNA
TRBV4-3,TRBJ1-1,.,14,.,CASSLAPRDTEAFF,TGCGCCAGCAGCCTCGCGCCCAGGGACACTGAAGCTTTCTTT
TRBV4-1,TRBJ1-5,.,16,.,CASSQTPDFSNQPQHF,TGCGCCAGCAGCCAAACTCCAGACTTTAGCAATCAGCCCCAGCATTTT
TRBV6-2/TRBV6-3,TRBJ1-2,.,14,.,CASSYSTLNYGYTF,TGTGCCAGCAGTTACTCGACTCTTAACTATGGCTACACCTTC
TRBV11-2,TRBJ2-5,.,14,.,CASSLDRNQETQYF,TGTGCCAGCAGCTTAGACAGGAACCAAGAGACCCAGTACTTC
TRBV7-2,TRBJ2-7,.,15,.,CASSQVPTGYYEQYF,TGTGCCAGCAGCCAGGTCCCGACAGGTTACTACGAGCAGTACTTC
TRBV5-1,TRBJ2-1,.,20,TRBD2,CASSPPDGLAGGISYNEQFF,TGCGCCAGCAGCCCACCTGATGGACTAGCGGGGGGCATCTCCTACAATGAGCAGTTCTTC
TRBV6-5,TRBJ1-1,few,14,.,CASSYGQSNTEAFF,TGTGCCAGCAGTTACGGACAGTCGAACACTGAAGCTTTCTTT
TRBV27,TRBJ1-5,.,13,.,CASRESSNQPQHF,TGTGCCAGCAGGGAGTCTAGCAATCAGCCCCAGCATTTT
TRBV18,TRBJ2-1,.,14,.,CASSPLRSPNEQFF,TGTGCCAGCTCACCACTTAGGAGTCCCAATGAGCAGTTCTTC
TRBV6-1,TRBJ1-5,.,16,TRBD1,CASSAAGGRGNQPQHF,TGTGCCAGCAGTGCCGCAGGGGGCAGAGGCAATCAGCCCCAGCATTTT
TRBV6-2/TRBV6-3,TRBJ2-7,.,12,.,CASSNRDYEQYF,TGTGCCAGCAGCAACAGGGACTACGAGCAGTACTTC
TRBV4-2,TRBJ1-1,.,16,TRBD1,CASSRGQGGVNTEAFF,TGTGCCAGCAGCCGCGGACAGGGGGGCGTGAACACTGAAGCTTTCTTT
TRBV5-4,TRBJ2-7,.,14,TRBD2,CASGKGGLAGEQYF,TGTGCCAGCGGAAAAGGGGGACTAGCTGGCGAGCAGTACTTC
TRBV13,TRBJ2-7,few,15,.,CASSLGVDSSYEQYF,TGTGCCAGCAGCTTAGGGGTCGACAGCTCCTACGAGCAGTACTTC
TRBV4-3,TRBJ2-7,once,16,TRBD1,CASSQDLRQGSDEQYF,TGCGCCAGCAGCCAAGATCTGAGACAGGGGTCCGACGAGCAGTACTTC
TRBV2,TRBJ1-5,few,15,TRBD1,CASSVRQGATQPQHF,TGTGCCAGCAGTGTTAGACAGGGGGCGACTCAGCCCCAGCATTTT
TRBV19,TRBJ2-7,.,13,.,CASSPDRENEQYF,TGTGCCAGTAGTCCCGACAGAGAGAATGAGCAGTACTTC
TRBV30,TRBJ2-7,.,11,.,CAWSPLREQYF,TGTGCCTGGAGTCCCCTCCGCGAGCAGTACTTC
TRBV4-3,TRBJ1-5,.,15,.,CASSQGGEANQPQHF,TGCGCCAGCAGCCAAGGGGGGGAAGCTAATCAGCCCCAGCATTTT
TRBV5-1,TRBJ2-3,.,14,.,CASSLVSSTDTQYF,TGCGCCAGCAGCTTGGTTTCTAGCACAGATACGCAGTATTTT
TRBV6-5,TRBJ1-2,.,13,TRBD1,CASRPTGGLGYTF,TGTGCCAGCCGCCCCACAGGGGGCCTTGGCTACACCTTC
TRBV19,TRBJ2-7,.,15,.,CASSISGVAIYEQYF,TGTGCCAGTAGTATAAGCGGTGTTGCTATCTACGAGCAGTACTTC
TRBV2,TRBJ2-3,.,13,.,CASNPDYTDTQYF,TGTGCCAGCAACCCAGACTACACAGATACGCAGTATTTT
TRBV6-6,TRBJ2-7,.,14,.,CASSYSGGTYEQYF,TGTGCCAGCAGTTACTCAGGCGGAACCTACGAGCAGTACTTC
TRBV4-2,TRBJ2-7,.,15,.,CASSEPGGSFYEQYF,TGTGCCAGCAGTGAGCCGGGGGGCTCCTTTTACGAGCAGTACTTC
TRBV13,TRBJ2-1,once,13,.,CASSLGSDSREFF,TGTGCCAGCAGCTTAGGCTCTGACAGCAGGGAGTTCTTC
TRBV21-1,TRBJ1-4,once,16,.,CASSKGHRTGKRKLFF,TGTGCCAGCAGCAAAGGTCATCGGACAGGGAAAAGAAAACTGTTTTTT
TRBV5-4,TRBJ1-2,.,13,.,CASSFGGPYGYTF,TGTGCCAGCAGCTTCGGCGGCCCCTATGGCTACACCTTC
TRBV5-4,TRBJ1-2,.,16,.,CASSLDEQVANYGYTF,TGTGCCAGCAGCTTGGACGAGCAGGTAGCTAACTATGGCTACACCTTC
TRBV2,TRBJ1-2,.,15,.,CASSEGGESGQGYTF,TGTGCCAGCAGTGAAGGAGGGGAAAGCGGGCAGGGCTACACCTTC
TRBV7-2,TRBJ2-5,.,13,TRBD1,CASSLGQVETQYF,TGTGCCAGCAGCTTGGGACAGGTGGAGACCCAGTACTTC
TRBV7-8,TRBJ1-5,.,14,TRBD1,CASSPGQDHQPQHF,TGTGCCAGCAGCCCTGGACAGGATCATCAGCCCCAGCATTTT
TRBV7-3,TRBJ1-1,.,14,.,CASSTGGMNTEAFF,TGTGCCAGCAGCACCGGAGGTATGAACACTGAAGCTTTCTTT
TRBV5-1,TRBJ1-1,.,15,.,CASSLGQGGSTEAFF,TGCGCCAGCAGCTTGGGGCAGGGAGGTAGCACTGAAGCTTTCTTT
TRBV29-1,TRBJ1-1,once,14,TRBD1,CSARQGIKSTEAFF,TGCAGCGCGAGACAGGGAATTAAGTCCACTGAAGCTTTCTTT
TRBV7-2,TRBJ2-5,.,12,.,CASGGGRGTQYF,TGTGCCAGCGGCGGCGGAAGGGGGACCCAGTACTTC
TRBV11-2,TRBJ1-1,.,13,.,CASSFGVGTEAFF,TGTGCCAGCAGCTTCGGGGTTGGAACTGAAGCTTTCTTT
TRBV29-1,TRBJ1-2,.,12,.,CSAGGAPSGYTF,TGCAGCGCCGGGGGGGCCCCGAGTGGCTACACCTTC
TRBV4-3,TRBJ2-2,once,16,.,CASSRDGGRNTGELFF,TGCGCCAGCAGCCGGGACGGGGGGCGGAACACCGGGGAGCTGTTTTTT
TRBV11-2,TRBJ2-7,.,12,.,CASSGGIYEQYF,TGTGCCAGCAGCGGAGGGATCTACGAGCAGTACTTC
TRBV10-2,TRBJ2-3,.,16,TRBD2,CASSTGTSGTTDTQYF,TGCGCCAGCAGTACAGGGACTAGCGGAACTACAGATACGCAGTATTTT
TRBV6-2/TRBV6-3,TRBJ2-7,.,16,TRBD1,CASSYSRDRVSYEQYF,TGTGCCAGCAGTTACTCGCGGGACAGGGTCTCCTACGAGCAGTACTTC
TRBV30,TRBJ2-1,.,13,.,CAWRSNSRGEQFF,TGTGCCTGGAGAAGTAACAGTCGGGGTGAGCAGTTCTTC
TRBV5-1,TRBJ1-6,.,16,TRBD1,CASSLVGTGLQSPLHF,TGCGCCAGCAGCTTGGTGGGGACAGGACTCCAATCACCCCTCCACTTT
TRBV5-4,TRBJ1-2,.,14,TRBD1,CASIDREANYGYTF,TGTGCCAGCATCGACAGGGAGGCTAACTATGGCTACACCTTC
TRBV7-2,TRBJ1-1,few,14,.,CASSLERVNTEAFF,TGTGCCAGCAGCCTAGAACGAGTGAACACTGAAGCTTTCTTT
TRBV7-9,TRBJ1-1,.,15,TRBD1,CASSLDLGTGNEAFF,TGTGCCAGCAGCTTAGATCTGGGGACAGGGAATGAAGCTTTCTTT
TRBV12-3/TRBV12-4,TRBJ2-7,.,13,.,CASTDRSAREQYF,TGTGCCAGCACCGACAGGTCGGCGCGGGAGCAGTACTTC
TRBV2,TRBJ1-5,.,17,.,CASSSPGGGQSNQPQHF,TGTGCCAGCAGTTCACCGGGCGGGGGGCAAAGCAATCAGCCCCAGCATTTT
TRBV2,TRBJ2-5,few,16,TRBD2,CASSKTSGGGKETQYF,TGTGCCAGCAGTAAAACTAGCGGGGGGGGAAAGGAGACCCAGTACTTC
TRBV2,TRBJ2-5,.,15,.,CASSDRGTGGETQYF,TGTGCCAGCAGCGATCGGGGGACCGGCGGAGAGACCCAGTACTTC
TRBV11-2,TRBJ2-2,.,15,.,CASAEGITNTGELFF,TGTGCCAGCGCAGAGGGAATAACGAACACCGGGGAGCTGTTTTTT
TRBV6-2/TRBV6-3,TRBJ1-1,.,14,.,CASSYSRGGTEAFF,TGTGCCAGCAGTTACAGCCGGGGAGGCACTGAAGCTTTCTTT
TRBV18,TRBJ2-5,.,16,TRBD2,CASSPRTSGGFKTQYF,TGTGCCAGCTCTCCCCGGACTAGCGGGGGCTTTAAGACCCAGTACTTC
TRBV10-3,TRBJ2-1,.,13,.,CAIRTELYNEQFF,TGTGCCATCCGCACAGAGCTATACAATGAGCAGTTCTTC
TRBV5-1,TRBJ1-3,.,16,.,CASSLGWTDSGNTIYF,TGCGCCAGCAGCTTGGGGTGGACAGACTCTGGAAACACCATATATTTT
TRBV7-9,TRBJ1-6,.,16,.,CASSLARAGDNSPLHF,TGTGCCAGCAGCTTAGCGCGGGCAGGGGATAATTCACCCCTCCACTTT
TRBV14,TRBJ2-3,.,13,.,CASSQDLRETQYF,TGTGCCAGCAGCCAAGATCTTAGAGAAACGCAGTATTTT
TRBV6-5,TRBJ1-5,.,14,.,CASSYSDSDQPQHF,TGTGCCAGCAGTTACTCGGACAGCGATCAGCCCCAGCATTTT
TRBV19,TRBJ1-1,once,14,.,CASIARHMNTEAFF,TGTGCCAGTATAGCGCGGCACATGAACACTGAAGCTTTCTTT